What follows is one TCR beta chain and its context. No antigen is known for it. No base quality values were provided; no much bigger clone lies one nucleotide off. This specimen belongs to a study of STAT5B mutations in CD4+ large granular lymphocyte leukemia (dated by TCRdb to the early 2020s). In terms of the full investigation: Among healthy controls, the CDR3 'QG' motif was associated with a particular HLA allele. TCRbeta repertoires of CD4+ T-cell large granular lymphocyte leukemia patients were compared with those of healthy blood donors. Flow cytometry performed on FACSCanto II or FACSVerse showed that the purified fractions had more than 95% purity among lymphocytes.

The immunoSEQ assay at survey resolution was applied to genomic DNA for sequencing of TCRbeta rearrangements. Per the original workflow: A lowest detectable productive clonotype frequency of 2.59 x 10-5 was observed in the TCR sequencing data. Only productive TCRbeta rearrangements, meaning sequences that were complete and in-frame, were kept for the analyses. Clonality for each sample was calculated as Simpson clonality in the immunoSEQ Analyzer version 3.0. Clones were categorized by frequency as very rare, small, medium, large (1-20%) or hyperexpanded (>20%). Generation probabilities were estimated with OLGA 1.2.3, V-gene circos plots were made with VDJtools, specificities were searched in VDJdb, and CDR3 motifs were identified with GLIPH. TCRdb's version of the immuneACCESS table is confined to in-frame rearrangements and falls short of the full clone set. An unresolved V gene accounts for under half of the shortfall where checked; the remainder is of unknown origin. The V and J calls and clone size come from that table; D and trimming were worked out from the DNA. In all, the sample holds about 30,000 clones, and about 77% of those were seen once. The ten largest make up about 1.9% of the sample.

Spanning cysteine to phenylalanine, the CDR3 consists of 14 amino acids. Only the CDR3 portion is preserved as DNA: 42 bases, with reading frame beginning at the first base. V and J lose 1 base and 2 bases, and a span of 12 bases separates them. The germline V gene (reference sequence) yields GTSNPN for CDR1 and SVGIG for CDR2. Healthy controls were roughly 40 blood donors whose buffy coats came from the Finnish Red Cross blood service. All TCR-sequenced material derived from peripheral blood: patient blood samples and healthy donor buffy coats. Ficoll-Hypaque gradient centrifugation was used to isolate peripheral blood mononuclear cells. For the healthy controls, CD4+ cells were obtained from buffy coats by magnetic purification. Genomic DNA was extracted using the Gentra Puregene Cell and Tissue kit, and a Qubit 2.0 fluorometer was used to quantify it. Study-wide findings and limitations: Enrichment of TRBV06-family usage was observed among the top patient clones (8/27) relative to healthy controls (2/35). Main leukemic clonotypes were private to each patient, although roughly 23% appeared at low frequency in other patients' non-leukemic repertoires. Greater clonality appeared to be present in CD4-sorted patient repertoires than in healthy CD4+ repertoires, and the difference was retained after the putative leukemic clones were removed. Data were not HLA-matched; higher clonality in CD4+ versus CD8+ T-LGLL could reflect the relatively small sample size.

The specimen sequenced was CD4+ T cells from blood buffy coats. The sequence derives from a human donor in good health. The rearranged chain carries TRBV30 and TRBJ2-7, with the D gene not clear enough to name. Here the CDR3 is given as CAWSGGLSTYEQYF. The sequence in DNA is TGTGCCTGGAGTGGGGGTCTCAGCACCTACGAGCAGTACTTC.